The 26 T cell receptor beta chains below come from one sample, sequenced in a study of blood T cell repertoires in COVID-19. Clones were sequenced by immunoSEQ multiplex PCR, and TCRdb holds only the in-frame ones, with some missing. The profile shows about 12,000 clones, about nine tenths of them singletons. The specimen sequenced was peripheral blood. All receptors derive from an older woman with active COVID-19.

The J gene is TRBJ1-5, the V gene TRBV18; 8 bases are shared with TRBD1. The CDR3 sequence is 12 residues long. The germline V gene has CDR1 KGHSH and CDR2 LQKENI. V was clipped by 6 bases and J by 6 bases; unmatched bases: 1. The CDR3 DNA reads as TGTGCCAGCTCCACAGGGGGTCAGCCCCAGCATTTT. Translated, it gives CASSTGGQPQHF.

The CDR3 nucleotides read TGTGCCAGCAGCTTGGTAGGGACTTTGAACACCGGGGAGCTGTTTTTT. Amino acid sequence: CASSLVGTLNTGELFF. The chain joins TRBV5-4 to TRBJ2-2, with TRBD2 as a possible D gene (6 bases). Germline V gene sequence: CDR1 SGHNT, CDR2 YYREEE (reference sequence). The CDR3 runs to 16 residues. V lost 0 bases and J lost 1, with 10 bases in between. The whole variable domain, remainder taken from reference TRBV5-4 and TRBJ2-2, is ETGVTQSPTHLIKTRGQQVTLRCSSQSGHNTVSWYQQALGQGPQFIFQYYREEENGRGNFPPRFSGLQFPNYSSELNVNALELDDSALYLCASSLVGTLNTGELFFGEGSRLTVL.

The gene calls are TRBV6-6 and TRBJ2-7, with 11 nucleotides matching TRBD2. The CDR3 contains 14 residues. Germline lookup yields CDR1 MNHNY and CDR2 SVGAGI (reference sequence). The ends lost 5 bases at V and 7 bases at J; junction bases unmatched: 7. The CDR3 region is CASSLLAGAGEQYF. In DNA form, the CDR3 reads TGTGCCAGCAGTCTACTAGCGGGAGCGGGTGAGCAGTACTTC.

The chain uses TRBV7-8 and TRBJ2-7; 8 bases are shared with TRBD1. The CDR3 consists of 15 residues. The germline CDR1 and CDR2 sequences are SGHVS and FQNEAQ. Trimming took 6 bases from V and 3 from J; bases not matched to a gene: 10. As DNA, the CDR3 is TGTGCCAGCAGTCCAGGGGGCGCATTAGTCTACGAGCAGTACTTC. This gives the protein CASSPGGALVYEQYF.

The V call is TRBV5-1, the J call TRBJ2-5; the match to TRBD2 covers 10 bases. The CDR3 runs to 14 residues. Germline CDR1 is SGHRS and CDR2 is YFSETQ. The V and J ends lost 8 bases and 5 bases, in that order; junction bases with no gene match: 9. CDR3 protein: CASTFSSGSETQYF. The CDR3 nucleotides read TGCGCCAGTACCTTCTCTAGCGGGAGCGAGACCCAGTACTTC.

Here the CDR3 reads CSADGTGNTEAFF. CDR3 nucleotide sequence: TGCAGCGCCGACGGGACAGGGAACACTGAAGCTTTCTTT. The rearrangement joins TRBV29-1 to TRBJ1-1; 8 nucleotides match TRBD1. Germline assignment: CDR1 SQVTM and CDR2 ANQGSEA. With 7 bases clipped from V and 1 base from J, the junction kept 5 bases outside the gene matches. The CDR3 consists of 13 residues. Full variable domain (outside the CDR3, taken from reference TRBV29-1 and TRBJ1-1): SAVISQKPSRDICQRGTSLTIQCQVDSQVTMMFWYRQQPGQSLTLIATANQGSEATYESGFVIDKFPISRPNLTFSTLTVSNMSPEDSSIYLCSADGTGNTEAFFGQGTRLTVV.

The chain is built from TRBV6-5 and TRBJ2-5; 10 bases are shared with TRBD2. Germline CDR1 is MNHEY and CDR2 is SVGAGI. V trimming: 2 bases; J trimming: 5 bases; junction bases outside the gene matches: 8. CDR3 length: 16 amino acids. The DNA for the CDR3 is TGTGCCAGCAGTTACGTCGTAGCGGGAGGATCGGAGACCCAGTACTTC. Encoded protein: CASSYVVAGGSETQYF.

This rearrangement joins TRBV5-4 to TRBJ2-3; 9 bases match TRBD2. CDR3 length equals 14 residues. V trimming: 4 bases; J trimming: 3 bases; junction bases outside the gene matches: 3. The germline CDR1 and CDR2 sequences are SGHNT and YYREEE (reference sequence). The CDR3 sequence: CASSNGLATDTQYF. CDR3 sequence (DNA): TGTGCCAGCAGCAACGGACTAGCGACAGATACGCAGTATTTT.

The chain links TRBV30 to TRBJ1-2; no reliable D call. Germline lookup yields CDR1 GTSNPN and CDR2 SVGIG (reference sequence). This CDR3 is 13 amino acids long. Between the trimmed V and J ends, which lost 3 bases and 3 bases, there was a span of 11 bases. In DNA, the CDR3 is TGTGCCTGGAGCGAGACACCTTACTATGGCTACACCTTC. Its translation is CAWSETPYYGYTF.

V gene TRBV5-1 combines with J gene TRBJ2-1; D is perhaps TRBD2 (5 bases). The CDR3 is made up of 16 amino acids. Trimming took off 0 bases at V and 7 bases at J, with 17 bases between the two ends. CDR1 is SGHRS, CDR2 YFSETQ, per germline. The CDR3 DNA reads TGCGCCAGCAGCTTGGGAGGGAATTTAGGGCGAAATGAGCAGTTCTTC. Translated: CASSLGGNLGRNEQFF.

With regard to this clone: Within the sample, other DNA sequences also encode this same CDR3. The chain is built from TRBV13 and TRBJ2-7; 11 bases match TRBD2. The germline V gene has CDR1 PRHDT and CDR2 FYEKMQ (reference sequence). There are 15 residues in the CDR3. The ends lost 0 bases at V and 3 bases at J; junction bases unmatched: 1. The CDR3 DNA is TGTGCCAGCAGCTTAGGCGGGACTAGCGGCTACGAGCAGTACTTC. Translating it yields CASSLGGTSGYEQYF.

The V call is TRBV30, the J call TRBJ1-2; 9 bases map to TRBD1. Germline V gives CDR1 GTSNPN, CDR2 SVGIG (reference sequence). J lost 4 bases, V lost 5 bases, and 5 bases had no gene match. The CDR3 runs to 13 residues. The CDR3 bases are TGTGCCTGGGCTAAGACAGGGGGCTATGGCTACACCTTC. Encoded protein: CAWAKTGGYGYTF.

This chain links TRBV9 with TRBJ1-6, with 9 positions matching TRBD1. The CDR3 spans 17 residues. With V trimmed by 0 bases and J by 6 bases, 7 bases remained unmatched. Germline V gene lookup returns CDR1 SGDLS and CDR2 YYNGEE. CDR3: CASSVEGTGITNSPLHF. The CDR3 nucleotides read TGTGCCAGCAGCGTAGAAGGGACAGGGATCACTAATTCACCCCTCCACTTT.

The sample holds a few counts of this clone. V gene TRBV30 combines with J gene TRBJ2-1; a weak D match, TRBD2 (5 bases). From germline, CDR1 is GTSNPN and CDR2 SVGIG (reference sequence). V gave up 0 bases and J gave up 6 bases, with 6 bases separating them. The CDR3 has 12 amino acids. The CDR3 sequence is CAWSVLGNEQFF. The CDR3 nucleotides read TGTGCCTGGAGTGTACTAGGCAATGAGCAGTTCTTC. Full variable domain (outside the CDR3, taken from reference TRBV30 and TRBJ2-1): SQTIHQWPATLVQPVGSPLSLECTVEGTSNPNLYWYRQAAGRGLQLLFYSVGIGQISSEVPQNLSASRPQDRQFILSSKKLLLSDSGFYLCAWSVLGNEQFFGPGTRLTVL.

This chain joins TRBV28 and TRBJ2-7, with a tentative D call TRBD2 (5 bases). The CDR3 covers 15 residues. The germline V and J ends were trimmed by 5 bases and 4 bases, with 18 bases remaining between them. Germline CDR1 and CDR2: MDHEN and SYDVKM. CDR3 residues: CASSPDRGTQYEQYF. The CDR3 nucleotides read TGTGCCAGCAGTCCCGACCGGGGAACACAGTACGAGCAGTACTTC.

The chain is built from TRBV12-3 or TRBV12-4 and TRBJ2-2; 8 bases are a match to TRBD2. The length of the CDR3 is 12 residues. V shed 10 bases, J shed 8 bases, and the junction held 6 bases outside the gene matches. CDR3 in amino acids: CATRTSPGELFF. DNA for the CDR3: TGTGCCACCAGGACTAGCCCTGGGGAGCTGTTTTTT.

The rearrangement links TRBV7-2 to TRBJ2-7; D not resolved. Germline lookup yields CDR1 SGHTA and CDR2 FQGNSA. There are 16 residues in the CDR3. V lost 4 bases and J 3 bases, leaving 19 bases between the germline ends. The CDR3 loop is CASSSPGDTRHYEQYF. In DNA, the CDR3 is TGTGCCAGCAGCTCCCCCGGCGACACCCGCCACTACGAGCAGTACTTC. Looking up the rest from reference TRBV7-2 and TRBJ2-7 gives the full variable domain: GAGVSQSPSNKVTEKGKDVELRCDPISGHTALYWYRQSLGQGLEFLIYFQGNSAPDKSGLPSDRFSAERTGGSVSTLTIQRTQQEDSAVYLCASSSPGDTRHYEQYFGPGTRLTVT.

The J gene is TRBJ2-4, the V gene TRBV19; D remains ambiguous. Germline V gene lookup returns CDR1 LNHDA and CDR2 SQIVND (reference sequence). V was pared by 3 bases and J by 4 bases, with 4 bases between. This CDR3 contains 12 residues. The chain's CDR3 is CASSMRKNIQYF. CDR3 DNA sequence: TGTGCCAGTAGTATGAGGAAAAACATTCAGTACTTC.

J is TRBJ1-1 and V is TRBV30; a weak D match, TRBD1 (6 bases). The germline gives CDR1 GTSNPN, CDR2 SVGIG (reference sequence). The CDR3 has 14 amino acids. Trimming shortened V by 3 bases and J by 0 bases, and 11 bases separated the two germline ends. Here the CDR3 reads CAWSKTGLNTEAFF. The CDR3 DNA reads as TGTGCCTGGAGCAAAACAGGGCTGAACACTGAAGCTTTCTTT.

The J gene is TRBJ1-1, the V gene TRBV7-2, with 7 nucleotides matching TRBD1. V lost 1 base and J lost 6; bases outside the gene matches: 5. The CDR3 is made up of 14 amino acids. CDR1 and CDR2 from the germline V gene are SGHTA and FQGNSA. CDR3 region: CASSLGETGAEAFF. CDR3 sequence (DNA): TGTGCCAGCAGCTTAGGAGAAACAGGGGCTGAAGCTTTCTTT. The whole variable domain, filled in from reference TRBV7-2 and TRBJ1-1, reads GAGVSQSPSNKVTEKGKDVELRCDPISGHTALYWYRQSLGQGLEFLIYFQGNSAPDKSGLPSDRFSAERTGGSVSTLTIQRTQQEDSAVYLCASSLGETGAEAFFGQGTRLTVV.

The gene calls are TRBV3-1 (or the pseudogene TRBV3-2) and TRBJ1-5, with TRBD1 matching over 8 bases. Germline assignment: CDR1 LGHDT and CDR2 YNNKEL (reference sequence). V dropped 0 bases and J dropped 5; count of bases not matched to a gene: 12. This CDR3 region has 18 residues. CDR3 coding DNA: TGTGCCAGCAGCCAAGATGGGCCAGGGGGCTCCCTGGATCAGCCCCAGCATTTT. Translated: CASSQDGPGGSLDQPQHF.

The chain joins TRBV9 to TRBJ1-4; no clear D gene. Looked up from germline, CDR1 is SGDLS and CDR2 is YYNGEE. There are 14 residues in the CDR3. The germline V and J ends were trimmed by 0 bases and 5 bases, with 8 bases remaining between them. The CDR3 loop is CASSVDPENEKLFF. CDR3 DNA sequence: TGTGCCAGCAGCGTAGATCCCGAGAATGAAAAACTGTTTTTT.

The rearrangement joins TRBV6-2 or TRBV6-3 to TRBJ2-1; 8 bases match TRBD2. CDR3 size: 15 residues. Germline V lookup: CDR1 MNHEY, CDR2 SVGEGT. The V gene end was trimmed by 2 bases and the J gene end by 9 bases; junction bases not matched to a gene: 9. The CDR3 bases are TGTGCCAGCAGTTACAGATTAGCGGGATTCAGTGAGCAGTTCTTC. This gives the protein CASSYRLAGFSEQFF.

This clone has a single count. CDR3 residues: CASSLGTSPYEQFF. In DNA form, the CDR3 reads TGTGCCAGCAGCTTGGGGACTAGCCCATATGAGCAGTTCTTC. The chain uses TRBV2 and TRBJ2-1; 9 positions agree with TRBD2. The germline CDR1 and CDR2 sequences are SNHLY and FYNNEI. This CDR3 spans 14 amino acids. Trimming took 6 bases from V and 8 from J; bases not matched to a gene: 8.

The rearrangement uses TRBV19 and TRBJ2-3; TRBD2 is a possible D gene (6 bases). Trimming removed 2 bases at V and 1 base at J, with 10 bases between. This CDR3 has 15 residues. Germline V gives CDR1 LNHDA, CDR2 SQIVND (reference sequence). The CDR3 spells CASSISASGTDTQYF. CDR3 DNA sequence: TGTGCCAGTAGTATAAGTGCTAGCGGCACAGATACGCAGTATTTT.

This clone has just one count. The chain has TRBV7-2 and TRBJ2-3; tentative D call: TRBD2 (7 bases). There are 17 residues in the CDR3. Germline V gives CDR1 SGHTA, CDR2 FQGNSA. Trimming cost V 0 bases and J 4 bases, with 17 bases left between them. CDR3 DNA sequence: TGTGCCAGCAGCTTAGCACCCCTGGGAGGGGGGGCAGATACGCAGTATTTT. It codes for CASSLAPLGGGADTQYF.